Included here is one T cell receptor beta chain sequence, with context. Its target is unknown. The data stem from a study of T cell responses to AZD1222 COVID-19 vaccine. Study-level findings and limits: Baseline antibody screening turned up just six or seven seropositive AZD1222 recipients.

CDR1 MDHEN and CDR2 SYDVKM come from the germline V gene. The CDR3 totals 15 residues. V dropped 6 bases and J dropped 0 bases, with 14 bases sitting between them. Using immunoSEQ multiplex PCR, the repertoire was profiled, and TCRdb retains in-frame clones only, with some absent. This sample yields fewer than 150,000 clones, of which around 88% are seen a single time; approximately 6.5% belongs to the top ten. This TCR derives from an adult who received the AZD1222 COVID-19 vaccine. The J gene is TRBJ1-1, the V gene TRBV28; D might be TRBD1 (5 bases). The source material was peripheral blood, sampled 28 days after the second AZD1222 dose. Here the CDR3 reads CASRFSGGMNTEAFF. The DNA of the CDR3 is TGTGCCAGCAGATTCTCCGGGGGGATGAACACTGAAGCTTTCTTT.